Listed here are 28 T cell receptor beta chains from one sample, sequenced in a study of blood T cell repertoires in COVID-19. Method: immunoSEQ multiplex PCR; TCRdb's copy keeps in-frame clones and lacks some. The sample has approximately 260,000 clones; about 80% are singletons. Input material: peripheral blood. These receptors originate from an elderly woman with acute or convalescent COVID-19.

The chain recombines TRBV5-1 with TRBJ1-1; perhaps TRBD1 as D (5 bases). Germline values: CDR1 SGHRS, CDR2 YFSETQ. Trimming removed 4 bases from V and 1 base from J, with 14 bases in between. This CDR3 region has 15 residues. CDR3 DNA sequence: TGCGCCAGCAGCACCAGACAGTGGCCGAACACTGAAGCTTTCTTT. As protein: CASSTRQWPNTEAFF.

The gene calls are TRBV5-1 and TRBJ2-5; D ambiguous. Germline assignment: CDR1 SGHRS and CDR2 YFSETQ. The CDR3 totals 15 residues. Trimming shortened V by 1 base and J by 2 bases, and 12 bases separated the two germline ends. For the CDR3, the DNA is TGCGCCAGCAGCTTGTTGTTGACTGCGCAAGAGACCCAGTACTTC. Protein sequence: CASSLLLTAQETQYF. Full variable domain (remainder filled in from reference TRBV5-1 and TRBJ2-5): KAGVTQTPRYLIKTRGQQVTLSCSPISGHRSVSWYQQTPGQGLQFLFEYFSETQRNKGNFPGRFSGRQFSNSRSEMNVSTLELGDSALYLCASSLLLTAQETQYFGPGTRLLVL.

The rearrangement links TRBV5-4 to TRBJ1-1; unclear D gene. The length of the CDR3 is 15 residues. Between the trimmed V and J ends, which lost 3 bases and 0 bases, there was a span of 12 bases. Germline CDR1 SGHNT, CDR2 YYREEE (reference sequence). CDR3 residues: CASSSQTLMNTEAFF. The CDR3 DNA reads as TGTGCCAGCAGCTCGCAAACTTTGATGAACACTGAAGCTTTCTTT.

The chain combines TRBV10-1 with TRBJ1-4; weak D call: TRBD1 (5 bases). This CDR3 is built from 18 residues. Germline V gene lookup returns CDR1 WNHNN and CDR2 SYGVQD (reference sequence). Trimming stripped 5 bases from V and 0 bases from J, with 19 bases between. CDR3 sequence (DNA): TGCGCCAGCAGTCGACAGAGATCAATGCCCCCAACTAATGAAAAACTGTTTTTT. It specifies CASSRQRSMPPTNEKLFF.

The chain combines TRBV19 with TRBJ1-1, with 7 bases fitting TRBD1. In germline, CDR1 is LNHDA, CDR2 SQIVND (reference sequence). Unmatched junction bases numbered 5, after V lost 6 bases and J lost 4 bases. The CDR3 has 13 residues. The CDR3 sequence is CASRRGPGTEAFF. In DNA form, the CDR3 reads TGTGCCAGTAGAAGGGGGCCGGGCACTGAAGCTTTCTTT. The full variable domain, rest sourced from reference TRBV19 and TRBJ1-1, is DGGITQSPKYLFRKEGQNVTLSCEQNLNHDAMYWYRQDPGQGLRLIYYSQIVNDFQKGDIAEGYSVSREKKESFPLTVTSAQKNPTAFYLCASRRGPGTEAFFGQGTRLTVV.

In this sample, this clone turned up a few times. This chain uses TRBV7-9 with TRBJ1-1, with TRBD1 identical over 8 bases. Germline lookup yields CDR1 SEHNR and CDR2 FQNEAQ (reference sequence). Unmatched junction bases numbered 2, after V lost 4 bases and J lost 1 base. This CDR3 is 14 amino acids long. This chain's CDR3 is CASSYRGGNTEAFF. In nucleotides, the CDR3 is TGTGCCAGCAGCTACAGGGGGGGGAACACTGAAGCTTTCTTT.

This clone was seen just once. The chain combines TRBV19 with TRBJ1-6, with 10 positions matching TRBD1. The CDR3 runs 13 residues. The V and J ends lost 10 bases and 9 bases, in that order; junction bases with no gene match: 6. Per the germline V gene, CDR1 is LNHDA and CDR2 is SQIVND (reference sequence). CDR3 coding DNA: TGTGCCACCTCGGGACAGGGGATTTCACCCCTCCACTTT. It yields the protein CATSGQGISPLHF.

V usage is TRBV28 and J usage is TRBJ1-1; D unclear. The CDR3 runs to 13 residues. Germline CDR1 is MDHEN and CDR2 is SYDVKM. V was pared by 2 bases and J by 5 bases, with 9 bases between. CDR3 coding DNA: TGTGCCAGCAGTTTACGGGTTAATACTGAAGCTTTCTTT. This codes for CASSLRVNTEAFF.

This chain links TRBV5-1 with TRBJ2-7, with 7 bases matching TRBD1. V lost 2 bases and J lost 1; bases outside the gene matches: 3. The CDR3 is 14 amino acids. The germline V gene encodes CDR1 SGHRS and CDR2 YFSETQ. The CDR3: CASSLQGSSYEQYF. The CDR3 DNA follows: TGCGCCAGCAGCTTACAGGGGAGTTCCTACGAGCAGTACTTC.

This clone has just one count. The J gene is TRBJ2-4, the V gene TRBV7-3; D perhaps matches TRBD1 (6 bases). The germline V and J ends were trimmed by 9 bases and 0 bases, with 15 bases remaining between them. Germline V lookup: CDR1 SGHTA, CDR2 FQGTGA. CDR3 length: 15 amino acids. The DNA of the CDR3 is TGTGCCAGGCCACCAGGGGCTCCAGCCAAAAACATTCAGTACTTC. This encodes CARPPGAPAKNIQYF.

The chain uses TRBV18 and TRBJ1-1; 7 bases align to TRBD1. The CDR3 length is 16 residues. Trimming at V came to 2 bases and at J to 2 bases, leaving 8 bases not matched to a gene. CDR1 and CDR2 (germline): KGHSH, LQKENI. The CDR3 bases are TGTGCCAGCTCACCATATTCCGGGACAGCCAACACTGAAGCTTTCTTT. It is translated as CASSPYSGTANTEAFF.

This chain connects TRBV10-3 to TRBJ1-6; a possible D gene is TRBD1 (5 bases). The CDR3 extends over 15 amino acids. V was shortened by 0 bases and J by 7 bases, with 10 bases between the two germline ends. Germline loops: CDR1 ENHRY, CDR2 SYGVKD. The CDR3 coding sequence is TGTGCCATCAGTGAGTCCCCGGGACTCAATTCACCCCTCCACTTT. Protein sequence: CAISESPGLNSPLHF.

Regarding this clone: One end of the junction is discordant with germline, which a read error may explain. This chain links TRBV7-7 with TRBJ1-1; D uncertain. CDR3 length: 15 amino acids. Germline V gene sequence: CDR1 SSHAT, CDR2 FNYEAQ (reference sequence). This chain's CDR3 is CASSLKGEAHTEAFF. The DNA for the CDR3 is TGTGCTAGCAGCTTAAAAGGCGAGGCGCACACTGAAGCTTTCTTT.

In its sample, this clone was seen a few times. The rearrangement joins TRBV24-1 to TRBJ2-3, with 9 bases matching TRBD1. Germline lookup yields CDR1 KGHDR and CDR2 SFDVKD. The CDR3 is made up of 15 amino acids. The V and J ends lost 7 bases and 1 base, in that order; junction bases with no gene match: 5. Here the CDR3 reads CATREGQGGTDTQYF. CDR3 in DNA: TGTGCCACCAGGGAGGGACAGGGAGGCACAGATACGCAGTATTTT.

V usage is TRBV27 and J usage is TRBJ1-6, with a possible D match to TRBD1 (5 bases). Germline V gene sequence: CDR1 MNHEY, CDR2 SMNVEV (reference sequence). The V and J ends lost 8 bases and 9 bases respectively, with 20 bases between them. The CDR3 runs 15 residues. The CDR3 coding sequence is TGTGCCAGCTCCCTTTCGGCAGGGCCTTCTTCACCCCTCCACTTT. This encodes CASSLSAGPSSPLHF.

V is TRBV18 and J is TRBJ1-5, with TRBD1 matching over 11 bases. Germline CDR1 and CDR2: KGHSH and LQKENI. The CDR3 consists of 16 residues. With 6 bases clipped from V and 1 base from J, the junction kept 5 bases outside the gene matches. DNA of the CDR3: TGTGCCAGCTCCCGGACAGGGGGCGGAAGCAATCAGCCCCAGCATTTT. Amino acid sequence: CASSRTGGGSNQPQHF. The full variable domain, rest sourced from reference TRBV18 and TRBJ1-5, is NAGVMQNPRHLVRRRGQEARLRCSPMKGHSHVYWYRQLPEEGLKFMVYLQKENIIDESGMPKERFSAEFPKEGPSILRIQQVVRGDSAAYFCASSRTGGGSNQPQHFGDGTRLSIL.

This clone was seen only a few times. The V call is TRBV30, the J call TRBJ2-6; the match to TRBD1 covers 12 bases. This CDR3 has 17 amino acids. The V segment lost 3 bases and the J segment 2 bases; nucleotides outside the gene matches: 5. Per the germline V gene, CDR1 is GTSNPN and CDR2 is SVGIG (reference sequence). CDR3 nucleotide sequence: TGTGCCTGGAGCCTTGGGACAGGGGGCACTGGGGCCAACGTCCTGACTTTC. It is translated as CAWSLGTGGTGANVLTF.

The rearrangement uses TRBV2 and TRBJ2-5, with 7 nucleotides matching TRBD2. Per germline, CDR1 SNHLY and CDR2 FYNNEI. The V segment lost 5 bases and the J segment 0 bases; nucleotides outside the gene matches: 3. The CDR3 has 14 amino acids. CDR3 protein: CASSRTSNQETQYF. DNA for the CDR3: TGTGCCAGCAGTAGGACTAGTAACCAAGAGACCCAGTACTTC.

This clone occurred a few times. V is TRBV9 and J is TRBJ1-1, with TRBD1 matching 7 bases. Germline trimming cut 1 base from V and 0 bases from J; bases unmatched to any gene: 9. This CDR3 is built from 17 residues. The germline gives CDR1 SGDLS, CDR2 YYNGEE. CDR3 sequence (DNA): TGTGCCAGCAGCGTAAGCTCAACAGGGGCGCTGAACACTGAAGCTTTCTTT. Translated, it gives CASSVSSTGALNTEAFF.

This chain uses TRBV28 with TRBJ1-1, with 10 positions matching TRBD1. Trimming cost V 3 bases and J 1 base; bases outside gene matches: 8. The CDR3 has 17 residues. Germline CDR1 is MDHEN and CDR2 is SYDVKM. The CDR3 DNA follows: TGTGCCAGCAGTTTGGCTGGGACAGGGGCATCGAACACTGAAGCTTTCTTT. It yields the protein CASSLAGTGASNTEAFF.

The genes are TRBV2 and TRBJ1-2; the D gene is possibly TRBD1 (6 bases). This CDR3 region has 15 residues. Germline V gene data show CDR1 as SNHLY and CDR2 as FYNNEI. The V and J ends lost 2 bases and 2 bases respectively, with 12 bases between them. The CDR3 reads CASSESGGRNYGYTF. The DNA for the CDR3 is TGTGCCAGCAGTGAATCGGGGGGGCGCAACTATGGCTACACCTTC.

The CDR3, as DNA: TGCGCCAGCAGCCCGGGGACAGGGGGCGGTCAGCCCCAGCATTTT. It specifies CASSPGTGGGQPQHF. The chain carries TRBV5-1 and TRBJ1-5; TRBD1 matches at 12 bases. CDR3 length: 15 residues. Per the germline V gene, CDR1 is SGHRS and CDR2 is YFSETQ. The junction had 5 bases not matched to a gene; V was cut back by 4 bases and J by 6 bases.

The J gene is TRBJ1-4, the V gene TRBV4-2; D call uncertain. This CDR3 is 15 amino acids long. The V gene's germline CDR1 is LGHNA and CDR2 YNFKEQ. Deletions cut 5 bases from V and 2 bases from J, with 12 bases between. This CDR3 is CASSLRGQTNEKLFF. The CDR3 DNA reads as TGTGCCAGCAGCTTAAGAGGGCAGACTAATGAAAAACTGTTTTTT.

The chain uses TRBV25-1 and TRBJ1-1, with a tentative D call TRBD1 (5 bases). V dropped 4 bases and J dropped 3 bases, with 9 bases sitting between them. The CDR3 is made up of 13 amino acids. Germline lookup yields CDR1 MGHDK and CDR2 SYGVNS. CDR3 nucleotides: TGTGCCAGCAGTGTTCGGGGGTACACTGAAGCTTTCTTT. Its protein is CASSVRGYTEAFF. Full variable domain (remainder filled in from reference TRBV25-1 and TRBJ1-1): EADIYQTPRYLVIGTGKKITLECSQTMGHDKMYWYQQDPGMELHLIHYSYGVNSTEKGDLSSESTVSRIRTEHFPLTLESARPSHTSQYLCASSVRGYTEAFFGQGTRLTVV.

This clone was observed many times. The CDR3 sequence: CATLWDRGLRGGYTF. The CDR3 DNA sequence: TGTGCCACCCTATGGGACAGGGGGCTCCGTGGTGGCTACACCTTC. The gene calls are TRBV10-3 and TRBJ1-2; TRBD1 agrees at 12 bases. This CDR3 region has 15 residues. CDR1 and CDR2 from the germline V gene are ENHRY and SYGVKD. J was trimmed by 7 bases and V by 10 bases; bases with no gene match: 13.

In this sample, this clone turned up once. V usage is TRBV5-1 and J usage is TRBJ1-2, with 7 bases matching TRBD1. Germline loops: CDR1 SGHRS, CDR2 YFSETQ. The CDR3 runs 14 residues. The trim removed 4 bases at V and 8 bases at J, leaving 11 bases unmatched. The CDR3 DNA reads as TGCGCCAGCAGCGCCGGACAGGCTCTGGAGGGCTACACCTTC. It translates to CASSAGQALEGYTF.

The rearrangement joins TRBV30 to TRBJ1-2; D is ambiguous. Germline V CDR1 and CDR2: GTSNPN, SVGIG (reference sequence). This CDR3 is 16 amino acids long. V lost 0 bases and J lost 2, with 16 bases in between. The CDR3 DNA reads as TGTGCCTGGAGTGTACGTAGAAAGTATTTAAACTATGGCTACACCTTC. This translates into CAWSVRRKYLNYGYTF.

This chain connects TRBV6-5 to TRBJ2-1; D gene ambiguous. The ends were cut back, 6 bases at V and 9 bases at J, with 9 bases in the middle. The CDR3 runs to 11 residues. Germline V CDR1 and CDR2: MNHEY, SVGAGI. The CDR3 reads CASRRLREQFF. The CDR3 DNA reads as TGTGCCAGCAGGCGACTCCGTGAGCAGTTCTTC.